The clone carrying this TCR beta chain was observed a few times. Its specificity is unknown. The record originates from a study of response to subunit inactivated influenza vaccine. Findings and limits, study-wide: Researchers suggested that each seasonal influenza vaccination recruits few new T cells.

TCRdb itself ran the RT-PCR reads through MiXCR, one entry per CDR3 protein. The data show about 500,000 distinct CDR3 sequences, 16% seen once. The source of this sequence is a man in his fifties or sixties who received an inactivated influenza vaccine. Sequencing was performed on CD4+ T cells sorted from PBMCs, taken around 25 months after vaccination.

CDR3 protein: CASSFRQWPPAGELFF. Here the CDR3 DNA reads TGTGCCAGCAGTTTTCGGCAGTGGCCCCCCGCCGGGGAGCTGTTTTTT. The chain combines TRBV12-3 or TRBV12-4 with TRBJ2-2, with no clear D. The ends were cut back, 3 bases at V and 6 bases at J, with 17 bases in the middle. This CDR3 is built from 16 residues.